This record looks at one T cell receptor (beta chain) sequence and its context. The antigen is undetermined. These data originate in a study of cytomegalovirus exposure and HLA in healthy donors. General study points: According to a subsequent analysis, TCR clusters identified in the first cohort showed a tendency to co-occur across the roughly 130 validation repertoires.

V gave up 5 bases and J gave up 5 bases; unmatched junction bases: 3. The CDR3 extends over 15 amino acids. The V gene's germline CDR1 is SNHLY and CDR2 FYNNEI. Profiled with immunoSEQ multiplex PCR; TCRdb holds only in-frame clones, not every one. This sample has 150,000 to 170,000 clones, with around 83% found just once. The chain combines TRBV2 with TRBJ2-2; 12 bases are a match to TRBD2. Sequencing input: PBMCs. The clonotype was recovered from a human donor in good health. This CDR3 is CASSYLAGGTGELFF. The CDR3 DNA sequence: TGTGCCAGCAGTTACCTAGCGGGGGGGACCGGGGAGCTGTTTTTT.